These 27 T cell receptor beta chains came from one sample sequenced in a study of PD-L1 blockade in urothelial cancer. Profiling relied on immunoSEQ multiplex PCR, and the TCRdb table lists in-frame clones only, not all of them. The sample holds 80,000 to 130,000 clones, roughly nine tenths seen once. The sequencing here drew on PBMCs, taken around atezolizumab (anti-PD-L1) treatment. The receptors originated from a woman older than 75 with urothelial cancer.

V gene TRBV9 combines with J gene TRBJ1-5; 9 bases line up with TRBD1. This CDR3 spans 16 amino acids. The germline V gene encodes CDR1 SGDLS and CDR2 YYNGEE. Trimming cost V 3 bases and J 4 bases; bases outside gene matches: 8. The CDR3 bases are TGTGCCAGCAGCGCCCCTGGGACAGGGATGAATCAGCCCCAGCATTTT. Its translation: CASSAPGTGMNQPQHF.

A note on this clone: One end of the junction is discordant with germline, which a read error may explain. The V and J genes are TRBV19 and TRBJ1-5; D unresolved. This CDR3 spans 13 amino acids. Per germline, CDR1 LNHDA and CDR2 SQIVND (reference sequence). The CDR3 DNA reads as TGTGCCAGTAGCATAGATCGGGATCAGCCCCAGCATTTT. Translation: CASSIDRDQPQHF.

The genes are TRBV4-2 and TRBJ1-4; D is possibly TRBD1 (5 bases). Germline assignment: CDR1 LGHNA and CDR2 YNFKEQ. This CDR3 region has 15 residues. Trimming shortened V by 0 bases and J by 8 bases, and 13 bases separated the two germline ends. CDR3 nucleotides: TGTGCCAGCAGCCAAGATCCAGGGATCCGCGAAAAACTGTTTTTT. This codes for CASSQDPGIREKLFF.

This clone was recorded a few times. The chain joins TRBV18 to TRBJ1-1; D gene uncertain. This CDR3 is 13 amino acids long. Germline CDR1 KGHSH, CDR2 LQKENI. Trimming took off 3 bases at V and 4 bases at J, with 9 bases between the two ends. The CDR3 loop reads CASSPRVVTEAFF. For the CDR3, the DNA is TGTGCCAGCTCACCCCGGGTCGTCACTGAAGCTTTCTTT. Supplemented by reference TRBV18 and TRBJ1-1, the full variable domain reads NAGVMQNPRHLVRRRGQEARLRCSPMKGHSHVYWYRQLPEEGLKFMVYLQKENIIDESGMPKERFSAEFPKEGPSILRIQQVVRGDSAAYFCASSPRVVTEAFFGQGTRLTVV.

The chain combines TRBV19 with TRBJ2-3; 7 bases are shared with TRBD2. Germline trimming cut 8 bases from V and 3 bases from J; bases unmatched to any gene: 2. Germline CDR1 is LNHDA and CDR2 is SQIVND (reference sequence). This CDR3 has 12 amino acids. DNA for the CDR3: TGTGCCAGTCATAGCGGGACAGATACGCAGTATTTT. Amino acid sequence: CASHSGTDTQYF.

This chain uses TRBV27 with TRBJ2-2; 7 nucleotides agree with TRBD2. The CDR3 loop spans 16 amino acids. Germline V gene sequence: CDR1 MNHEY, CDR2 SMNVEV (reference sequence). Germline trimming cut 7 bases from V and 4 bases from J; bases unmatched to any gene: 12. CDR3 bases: TGTGCCAGCACCCCGGGCGGCGGGAGTCGCACCGGGGAGCTGTTTTTT. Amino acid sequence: CASTPGGGSRTGELFF.

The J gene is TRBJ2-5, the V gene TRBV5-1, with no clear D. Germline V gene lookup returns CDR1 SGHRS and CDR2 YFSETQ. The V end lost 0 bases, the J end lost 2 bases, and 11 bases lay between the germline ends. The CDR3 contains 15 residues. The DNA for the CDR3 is TGCGCCAGCAGCTTGGGTCACAACACACAAGAGACCCAGTACTTC. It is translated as CASSLGHNTQETQYF. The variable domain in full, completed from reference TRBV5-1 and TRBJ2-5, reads KAGVTQTPRYLIKTRGQQVTLSCSPISGHRSVSWYQQTPGQGLQFLFEYFSETQRNKGNFPGRFSGRQFSNSRSEMNVSTLELGDSALYLCASSLGHNTQETQYFGPGTRLLVL.

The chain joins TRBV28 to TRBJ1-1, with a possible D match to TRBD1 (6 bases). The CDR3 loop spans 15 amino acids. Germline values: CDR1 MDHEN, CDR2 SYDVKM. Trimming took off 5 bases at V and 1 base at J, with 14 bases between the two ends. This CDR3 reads CASSPPDSRNTEAFF. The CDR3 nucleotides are TGTGCCAGCAGTCCACCGGACAGCCGGAACACTGAAGCTTTCTTT. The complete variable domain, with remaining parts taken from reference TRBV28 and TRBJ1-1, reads DVKVTQSSRYLVKRTGEKVFLECVQDMDHENMFWYRQDPGLGLRLIYFSYDVKMKEKGDIPEGYSVSREKKERFSLILESASTNQTSMYLCASSPPDSRNTEAFFGQGTRLTVV.

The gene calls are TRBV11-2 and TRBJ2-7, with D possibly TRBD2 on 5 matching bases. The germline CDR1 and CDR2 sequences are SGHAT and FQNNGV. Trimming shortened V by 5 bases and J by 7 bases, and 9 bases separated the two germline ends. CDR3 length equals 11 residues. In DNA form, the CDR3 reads TGTGCCAGCAGCCACTCGGGGGAGCAGTACTTC. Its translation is CASSHSGEQYF.

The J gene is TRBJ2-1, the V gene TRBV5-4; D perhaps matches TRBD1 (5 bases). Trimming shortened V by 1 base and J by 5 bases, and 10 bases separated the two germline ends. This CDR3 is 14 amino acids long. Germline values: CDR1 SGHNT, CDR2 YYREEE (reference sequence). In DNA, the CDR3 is TGTGCCAGCAGCTTGACACAGGAGAACAATGAGCAGTTCTTC. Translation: CASSLTQENNEQFF. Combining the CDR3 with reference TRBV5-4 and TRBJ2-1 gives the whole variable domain ETGVTQSPTHLIKTRGQQVTLRCSSQSGHNTVSWYQQALGQGPQFIFQYYREEENGRGNFPPRFSGLQFPNYSSELNVNALELDDSALYLCASSLTQENNEQFFGPGTRLTVL.

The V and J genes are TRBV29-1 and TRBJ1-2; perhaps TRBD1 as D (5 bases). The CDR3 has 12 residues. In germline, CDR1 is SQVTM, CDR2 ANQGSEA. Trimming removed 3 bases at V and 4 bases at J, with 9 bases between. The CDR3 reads CSVEEGTYGYTF. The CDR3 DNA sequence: TGCAGCGTTGAGGAGGGGACCTATGGCTACACCTTC.

CDR3 protein: CASTLDRVEQPQHF. The CDR3 DNA reads TGTGCCAGCACCTTAGACAGGGTAGAGCAGCCCCAGCATTTT. The V gene is TRBV2, the J gene TRBJ1-5; 7 bases are a match to TRBD1. Per the germline V gene, CDR1 is SNHLY and CDR2 is FYNNEI. The CDR3 covers 14 residues. J was trimmed by 7 bases and V by 7 bases; bases with no gene match: 10.

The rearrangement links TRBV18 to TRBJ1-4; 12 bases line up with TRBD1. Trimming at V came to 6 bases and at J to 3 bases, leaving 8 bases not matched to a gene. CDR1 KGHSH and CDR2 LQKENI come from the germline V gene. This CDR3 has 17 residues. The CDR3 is CASSSPGQGAANEKLFF. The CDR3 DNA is TGTGCCAGCTCGTCTCCGGGACAGGGGGCGGCTAATGAAAAACTGTTTTTT.

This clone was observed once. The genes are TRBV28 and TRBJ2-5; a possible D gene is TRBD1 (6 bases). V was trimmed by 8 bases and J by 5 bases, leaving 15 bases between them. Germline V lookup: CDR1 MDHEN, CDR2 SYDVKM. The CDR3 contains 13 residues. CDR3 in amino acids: CASGTGRRETQYF. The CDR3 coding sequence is TGTGCCAGCGGCACAGGGCGGAGGGAGACCCAGTACTTC. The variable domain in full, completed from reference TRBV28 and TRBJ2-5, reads DVKVTQSSRYLVKRTGEKVFLECVQDMDHENMFWYRQDPGLGLRLIYFSYDVKMKEKGDIPEGYSVSREKKERFSLILESASTNQTSMYLCASGTGRRETQYFGPGTRLLVL.

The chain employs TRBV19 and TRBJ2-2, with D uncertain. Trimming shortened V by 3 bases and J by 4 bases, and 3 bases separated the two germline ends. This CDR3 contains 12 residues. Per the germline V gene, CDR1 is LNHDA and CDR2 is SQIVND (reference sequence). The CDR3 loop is CASSIFTGELFF. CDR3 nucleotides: TGTGCCAGTAGTATCTTCACCGGGGAGCTGTTTTTT.

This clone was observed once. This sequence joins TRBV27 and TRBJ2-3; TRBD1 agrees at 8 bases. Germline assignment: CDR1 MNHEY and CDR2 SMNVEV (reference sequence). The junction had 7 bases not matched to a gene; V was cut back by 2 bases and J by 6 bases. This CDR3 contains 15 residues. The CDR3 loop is CASSLQGAMGDTQYF. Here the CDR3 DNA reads TGTGCCAGCAGTTTACAGGGGGCAATGGGGGATACGCAGTATTTT.

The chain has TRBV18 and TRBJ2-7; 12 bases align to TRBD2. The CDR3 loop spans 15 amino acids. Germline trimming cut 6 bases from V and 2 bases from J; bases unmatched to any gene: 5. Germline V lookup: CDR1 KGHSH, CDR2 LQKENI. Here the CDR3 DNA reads TGTGCCAGCTCGCAATCTAGCGGGAGGGCCTACGAGCAGTACTTC. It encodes CASSQSSGRAYEQYF.

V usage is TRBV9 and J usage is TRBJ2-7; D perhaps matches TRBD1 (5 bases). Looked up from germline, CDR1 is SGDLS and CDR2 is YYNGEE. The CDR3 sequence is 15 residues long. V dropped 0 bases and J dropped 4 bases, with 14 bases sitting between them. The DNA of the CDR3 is TGTGCCAGCAGCGTAGCGACAGCAGAATTTTACGAGCAGTACTTC. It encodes CASSVATAEFYEQYF.

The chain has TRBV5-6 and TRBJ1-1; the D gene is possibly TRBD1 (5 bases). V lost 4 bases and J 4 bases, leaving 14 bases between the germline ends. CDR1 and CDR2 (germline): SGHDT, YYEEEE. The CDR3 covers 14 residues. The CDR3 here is CASSLGLLGTEAFF. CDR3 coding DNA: TGTGCCAGCAGCCTGGGACTGTTGGGCACTGAAGCTTTCTTT.

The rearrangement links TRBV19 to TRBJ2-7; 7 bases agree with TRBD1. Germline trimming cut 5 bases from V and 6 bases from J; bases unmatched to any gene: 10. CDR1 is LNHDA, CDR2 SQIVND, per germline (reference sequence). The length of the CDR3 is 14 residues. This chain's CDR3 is CASSLSTGWAEQYF. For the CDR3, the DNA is TGTGCCAGTAGTTTATCGACAGGGTGGGCCGAGCAGTACTTC.

The CDR3 DNA is TGTGCCAGCAGCTTAGGGAGTAGCACTCTCTCCTACGAGCAGTACTTC. It is translated as CASSLGSSTLSYEQYF. This sequence joins TRBV7-8 and TRBJ2-7; D is undetermined. V dropped 1 base and J dropped 0 bases, with 13 bases sitting between them. The CDR3 has 16 amino acids. The germline V gene encodes CDR1 SGHVS and CDR2 FQNEAQ.

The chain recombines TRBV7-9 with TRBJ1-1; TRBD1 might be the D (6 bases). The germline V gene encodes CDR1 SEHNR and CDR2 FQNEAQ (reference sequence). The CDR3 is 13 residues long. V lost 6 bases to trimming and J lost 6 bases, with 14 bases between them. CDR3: CASSILGAAEAFF. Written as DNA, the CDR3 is TGTGCCAGCAGTATCTTGGGGGCCGCTGAAGCTTTCTTT.

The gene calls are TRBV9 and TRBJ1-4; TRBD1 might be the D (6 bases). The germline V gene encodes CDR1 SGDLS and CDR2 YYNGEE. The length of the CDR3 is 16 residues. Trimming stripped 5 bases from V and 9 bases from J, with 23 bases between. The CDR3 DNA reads TGTGCCAGCAGTGGGGGGGGCCATGCGAAGGGCCAAAAACTGTTTTTT. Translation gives CASSGGGHAKGQKLFF.

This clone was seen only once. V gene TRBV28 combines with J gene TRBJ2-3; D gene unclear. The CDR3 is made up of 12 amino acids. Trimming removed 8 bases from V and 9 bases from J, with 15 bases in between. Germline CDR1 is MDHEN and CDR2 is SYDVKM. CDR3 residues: CASAFTIGTQYF. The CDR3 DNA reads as TGTGCCAGCGCCTTCACTATAGGCACGCAGTATTTT.

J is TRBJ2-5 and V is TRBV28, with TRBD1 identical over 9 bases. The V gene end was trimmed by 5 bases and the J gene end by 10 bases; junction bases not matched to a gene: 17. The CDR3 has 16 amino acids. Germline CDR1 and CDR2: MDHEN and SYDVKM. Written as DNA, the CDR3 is TGTGCCAGCAGTCTCGGGACAGGGAGGGACAAAATGGACCAGTACTTC. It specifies CASSLGTGRDKMDQYF.

The CDR3 DNA is TGTGCCAGCAGCTCCGGGACTAGCGGTTACGAGCAGTACTTC. It specifies CASSSGTSGYEQYF. This chain uses TRBV4-2 with TRBJ2-7, with 11 bases aligning to TRBD2. J gave up 4 bases and V 5 bases, and 4 bases lay outside the gene matches. This CDR3 comprises 14 residues. Germline CDR1 and CDR2: LGHNA and YNFKEQ.

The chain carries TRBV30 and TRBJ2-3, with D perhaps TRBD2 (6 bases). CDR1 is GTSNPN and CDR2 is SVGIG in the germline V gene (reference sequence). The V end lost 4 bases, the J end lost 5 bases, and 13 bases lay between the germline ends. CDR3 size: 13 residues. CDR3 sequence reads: CAWMREEQDTQYF. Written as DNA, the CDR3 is TGTGCCTGGATGCGGGAAGAACAAGATACGCAGTATTTT.